These 19 T cell receptor beta chains share one sample of origin, sequenced in a study of prognosis after radiotherapy for stage I lung cancer. From genomic DNA, TCR beta CDR3 was amplified by two-round multiplex PCR. First-round PCR employed TRBV- and TRBJ-specific primers for each gene. TCRdb reprocessed the multiplex PCR reads with MiXCR, giving one entry per CDR3 protein. The sample holds roughly 25,000 distinct CDR3 sequences; more than 45% are singletons and the top ten take about 16%. Sequenced material: PBMCs, taken before or after stereotactic body radiation therapy (not recorded which). These receptors were collected from a donor over 45 with non-small cell lung cancer.

Concerning this clonotype: One base away lies a much larger clone, so this may be a sequencing read error. The CDR3 DNA reads as TGTGCCAGCACCCCCTACAGGGCCGAAGAGACCCAGTACTTC. Translation: CASTPYRAEETQYF. The chain employs TRBV5-4 and TRBJ2-5, with TRBD1 as a possible D gene (6 bases). CDR3 length: 14 amino acids. Germline V CDR1 and CDR2: SGHNT, YYREEE (reference sequence). The V gene lost 6 bases and the J gene lost 3 bases, with 15 bases spanning the gap.

This clonotype was counted many times. The rearrangement links TRBV4-1 to TRBJ2-3; 9 bases map to TRBD2. Germline CDR1 reads MGHRA; CDR2 reads YSYEKL. This CDR3 has 15 residues. V was clipped by 8 bases and J by 6 bases; unmatched bases: 12. The DNA of the CDR3 is TGCGCCAGCCACGTCGGTAGCGGGAGCGTTGATACGCAGTATTTT. This translates into CASHVGSGSVDTQYF.

In this sample, this clonotype turned up many times. The rearrangement uses TRBV19 and TRBJ2-7; D tentatively reads TRBD1 or TRBD2 (6 bases each). The V end was cut by 5 bases, the J end by 6 bases, with 23 bases between. The V gene's germline CDR1 is LNHDA and CDR2 SQIVND (reference sequence). The CDR3 sequence is 16 residues long. As DNA, the CDR3 is TGTGCCAGTAGTTCGAAGGGATTCGGGGGCTTAGTCGAGCAGTACTTC. This translates into CASSSKGFGGLVEQYF.

About this clonotype: A far larger clone is one nucleotide away, so this likely arose from a read error. The chain is built from TRBV6-8 and TRBJ2-1; TRBD2 aligns across 14 bases. The CDR3 is made up of 20 amino acids. The germline V gene encodes CDR1 MNHGY and CDR2 SAAAGT. CDR3 region: CTSSYSRGTSGSRGNNEQFF. In DNA, the CDR3 is TGTACCAGCAGTTACTCGAGAGGGACTAGCGGGAGTAGGGGAAACAATGAGCAGTTCTTC.

This clonotype was counted once. V gene TRBV24-1 combines with J gene TRBJ2-3, with TRBD2 identical over 11 bases. V trimming: 4 bases; J trimming: 7 bases; junction bases outside the gene matches: 12. The CDR3 is 17 amino acids. Germline V gene lookup returns CDR1 KGHDR and CDR2 SFDVKD. The chain's CDR3 is CATSDPKLAGVGYTQYF. The CDR3 coding sequence is TGTGCCACCAGTGACCCAAAACTAGCGGGGGTGGGATATACGCAGTATTTT.

This clonotype showed up many times. The J gene is TRBJ2-6, the V gene TRBV5-1; 11 bases align to TRBD1. The CDR3 sequence is 17 residues long. With V trimmed by 4 bases and J by 0 bases, 3 bases remained unmatched. CDR1 and CDR2 (germline): SGHRS, YFSETQ. CDR3 sequence (DNA): TGCGCCAGCAGCACCGGGACAGGGGGCTCTGGGGCCAACGTCCTGACTTTC. The encoded protein is CASSTGTGGSGANVLTF.

At least ten counts were recorded for this clonotype. This chain uses TRBV20-1 with TRBJ2-2; D is ambiguous. Trimming cost V 6 bases and J 5 bases, with 10 bases left between them. The CDR3 length is 12 residues. CDR1 DFQATT and CDR2 SNEGSKA come from the germline V gene (reference sequence). The chain's CDR3 is CSASLGTGELFF. CDR3 bases: TGCAGTGCAAGCCTGGGGACCGGGGAGCTGTTTTTT.

This clonotype has just a few counts. The V gene is TRBV20-1, the J gene TRBJ1-2; tentatively, D is TRBD1 (5 bases). The V gene lost 1 base and the J gene lost 6 bases, with 15 bases spanning the gap. CDR1 is DFQATT and CDR2 is SNEGSKA in the germline V gene (reference sequence). This CDR3 has 14 amino acids. CDR3: CSARVETRGHGYTF. For the CDR3, the DNA is TGCAGTGCTAGAGTCGAAACCCGGGGCCATGGCTACACCTTC.

A remark on this clonotype: A much larger clone lies a single base off, so this may be a read error. The chain carries TRBV25-1 and TRBJ2-5; D is possibly TRBD2 (6 bases). The V gene's germline CDR1 is MGHDK and CDR2 SYGVNS. This CDR3 has 15 residues. Trimming shortened V by 7 bases and J by 2 bases, and 17 bases separated the two germline ends. CDR3 loop: CASTPLVAEQETQYF. CDR3 sequence (DNA): TGTGCCAGCACCCCCTTAGTAGCGGAGCAAGAGACCCAGTACTTC.

The rearrangement joins TRBV6-1 to TRBJ1-2; 8 bases are a match to TRBD1. V shed 10 bases and J 3 bases; nucleotides not matched to a gene: 10. Germline CDR1 MNHNS, CDR2 SASEGT. This CDR3 has 14 residues. The CDR3 DNA reads TGTGCCACCGAGTTGGACAGGGCAGACTATGGCTACACCTTC. Its protein product is CATELDRADYGYTF.

The J gene is TRBJ2-7, the V gene TRBV20-1; D is undetermined. The length of the CDR3 is 11 residues. Germline V gene lookup returns CDR1 DFQATT and CDR2 SNEGSKA (reference sequence). Deletions cut 6 bases from V and 4 bases from J, with 10 bases between. The CDR3 is CSAPPEYEQYF. The CDR3 DNA reads as TGCAGTGCCCCACCAGAATACGAGCAGTACTTC.

This chain connects TRBV6-1 to TRBJ2-6, with D possibly matching TRBD2 (5 bases). Germline V gene data show CDR1 as MNHNS and CDR2 as SASEGT. CDR3 size: 18 residues. The V end lost 8 bases, the J end lost 0 bases, and 20 bases lay between the germline ends. The CDR3 sequence: CASGRGIGVDSGANVLTF. The CDR3 DNA reads as TGTGCCAGCGGACGAGGTATCGGGGTTGACTCTGGGGCCAACGTCCTGACTTTC.

V gene TRBV6-2 or TRBV6-3 combines with J gene TRBJ2-3; D not resolved. Germline CDR1 and CDR2: MNHEY and SVGEGT. The CDR3 is 12 residues long. Trimming left V 6 bases short and J 5 bases short, with 9 bases between. CDR3 residues: CASSRRVDTQYF. CDR3 nucleotides: TGTGCCAGCAGCCGGCGAGTAGATACGCAGTATTTT.

This clonotype is medium-sized in the sample. This rearrangement joins TRBV19 to TRBJ2-7, with TRBD1 matching over 8 bases. V shed 5 bases and J 1 base; nucleotides not matched to a gene: 4. Germline CDR1 is LNHDA and CDR2 is SQIVND (reference sequence). This CDR3 comprises 14 residues. The CDR3 here is CASSPGGRSYEQYF. The DNA of the CDR3 is TGTGCCAGTAGTCCAGGGGGCCGGTCCTACGAGCAGTACTTC.

With respect to this clonotype: A far larger clone is a single base away, which makes a read error likely. The chain joins TRBV7-3 to TRBJ1-2; D is undetermined. CDR1 SGHTA and CDR2 FQGTGA come from the germline V gene. The CDR3 has 13 amino acids. The V and J ends lost 3 bases and 0 bases respectively, with 5 bases between them. The CDR3 nucleotides are TGTGCCAGCAGCTTTGACTCTAACTATGGCTACACCTTC. Its translation: CASSFDSNYGYTF.

As for this clonotype: The junction differs from germline at one of its ends, possibly a read error. This chain connects TRBV6-5 to TRBJ2-2; no firm D call. The CDR3 is 15 residues long. The V gene's germline CDR1 is MNHEY and CDR2 SVGAGI. Here the CDR3 DNA reads TGTGCCAGCAGTGACTCGAACGAGAACGGCGGGGAGCTGTTTTTT. Translation gives CASSDSNENGGELFF.

As for this clonotype: The junction and the germline gene differ at one end; a read error may be behind it. The rearrangement uses TRBV24-1 and TRBJ2-1, with 8 bases fitting TRBD1. The CDR3 runs 16 residues. Germline lookup yields CDR1 KGHDR and CDR2 SFDVKD. The DNA of the CDR3 is TGTGCCACCAGTGATCCGAGACAGGGGAACTACAATGAGCATTTTTTC. Amino acids: CATSDPRQGNYNEHFF.

This chain joins TRBV6-1 and TRBJ1-6; 7 nucleotides agree with TRBD1. This CDR3 comprises 13 residues. Germline assignment: CDR1 MNHNS and CDR2 SASEGT. With 9 bases clipped from V and 7 bases from J, the junction kept 6 bases outside the gene matches. The CDR3 DNA reads TGTGCCAGTTGGACAGGAAAAAATTCACCCCTCCACTTT. This translates into CASWTGKNSPLHF.

This chain links TRBV12-3 or TRBV12-4 with TRBJ1-2; 7 bases align to TRBD1. The CDR3 has 14 amino acids. The ends lost 3 bases at V and 4 bases at J; junction bases unmatched: 5. CDR3 sequence reads: CASSFRQGGYGYTF. CDR3 in DNA: TGTGCCAGCAGTTTCAGACAGGGCGGCTATGGCTACACCTTC.